A single sample gave rise to the 10 T cell receptor beta chains below, sequenced in a study of blood T cell repertoires in COVID-19. Produced via immunoSEQ multiplex PCR; TCRdb's table is partial and in-frame only. The table includes 300,000 to 400,000 clones, approximately 87% detected once. Sequenced sample: peripheral blood. These receptors were taken from a woman aged 45-60 years with COVID-19, enrolled during active disease.

The J gene is TRBJ2-3, the V gene TRBV19, with TRBD2 identical over 7 bases. The CDR3 loop spans 14 amino acids. Germline V gene lookup returns CDR1 LNHDA and CDR2 SQIVND (reference sequence). With V trimmed by 4 bases and J by 2 bases, 3 bases remained unmatched. The CDR3 reads CASSSGSITDTQYF. The CDR3 nucleotides read TGTGCCAGTAGTAGCGGGAGTATCACAGATACGCAGTATTTT.

J is TRBJ2-2 and V is TRBV7-8, with TRBD1 matching over 9 bases. V shed 4 bases, J shed 8 bases, and the junction held 8 bases outside the gene matches. This CDR3 has 15 amino acids. CDR1 and CDR2 from the germline V gene are SGHVS and FQNEAQ. Here the CDR3 DNA reads TGTGCCAGCAGCTCCACAGGGGGCGCGATGGGGGAGCTGTTTTTT. It specifies CASSSTGGAMGELFF.

The genes are TRBV19 and TRBJ2-7, with 7 positions matching TRBD2. CDR1 and CDR2 from the germline V gene are LNHDA and SQIVND (reference sequence). CDR3 size: 15 residues. V shed 5 bases and J 5 bases; nucleotides not matched to a gene: 12. This chain's CDR3 is CASSRRGGRANEQYF. CDR3 DNA: TGTGCCAGTAGTCGTCGAGGTGGGAGGGCTAACGAGCAGTACTTC.

The genes are TRBV27 and TRBJ2-3, with 9 bases that match TRBD2. This CDR3 spans 15 amino acids. Germline-derived CDR1 and CDR2 are MNHEY and SMNVEV (reference sequence). Trimming removed 7 bases from V and 1 base from J; junction bases left unmatched: 6. This chain's CDR3 is CASKEREVGTDTQYF. For the CDR3, the DNA is TGTGCCAGCAAGGAGCGGGAGGTCGGCACAGATACGCAGTATTTT.

This clone was observed once. The chain combines TRBV5-8 with TRBJ2-4; TRBD2 agrees at 7 bases. The CDR3 is made up of 16 amino acids. Trimming removed 0 bases from V and 3 bases from J; junction bases left unmatched: 6. The germline V gene has CDR1 SGHTS and CDR2 YDEGEE. The DNA for the CDR3 is TGTGCCAGCAGCTTGGGCCAGGCGGGGGACAAAAACATTCAGTACTTC. As protein: CASSLGQAGDKNIQYF.

The chain combines TRBV5-1 with TRBJ2-7; 7 nucleotides align to TRBD1. The CDR3 runs 15 residues. Germline CDR1 and CDR2: SGHRS and YFSETQ. Trimming cost V 1 base and J 2 bases; bases outside gene matches: 6. Here the CDR3 reads CASSLYRQGPYEQYF. The CDR3 region has the DNA TGCGCCAGCAGCTTGTACCGACAGGGACCCTACGAGCAGTACTTC.

This clone occurred a few times. J is TRBJ1-5 and V is TRBV23-1; 8 bases match TRBD1. TRBV23-1 is flagged as an ORF with uncertain function. This CDR3 spans 21 amino acids. V gave up 3 bases and J gave up 0 bases; unmatched junction bases: 19. CDR3 amino acids: CASSHKIWDRTQYYSNQPQHF. The CDR3 DNA sequence: TGCGCCAGCAGTCATAAAATTTGGGACAGGACCCAGTACTATAGCAATCAGCCCCAGCATTTT.

The V call is TRBV5-1, the J call TRBJ1-2, with unresolved D. Germline CDR1 reads SGHRS; CDR2 reads YFSETQ. Deletions cut 7 bases from V and 4 bases from J, with 20 bases between. The CDR3 consists of 15 residues. The CDR3 bases are TGCGCCAGCGGGTTTAACTCGGGAGGACTCTATGGCTACACCTTC. Residues: CASGFNSGGLYGYTF.

V usage is TRBV3-1 (or the pseudogene TRBV3-2) and J usage is TRBJ1-2; D call uncertain. V lost 3 bases and J 6 bases, leaving 5 bases between the germline ends. Germline values: CDR1 LGHDT, CDR2 YNNKEL (reference sequence). The CDR3 loop spans 11 amino acids. The CDR3 DNA is TGTGCCAGCAGCCAGATAGATGGCTACACCTTC. Protein product: CASSQIDGYTF.

There are a few counts of this clone. CDR3 loop: CASSYGQGNSPLHF. The CDR3, as DNA: TGTGCCAGCAGTTACGGTCAGGGGAATTCACCCCTCCACTTT. This chain uses TRBV6-2 or TRBV6-3 with TRBJ1-6; a possible D gene is TRBD1 (6 bases). This CDR3 is 14 amino acids long. Trimming took 2 bases from V and 7 from J, leaving 9 bases between them. Germline CDR1 MNHEY, CDR2 SVGEGT.